The clone carrying this TCR beta chain was observed at least ten times. This record comes from a study of patients and donors after allogeneic stem cell transplantation. TCRdb independently ran MiXCR on the RT-PCR reads; one entry per CDR3 protein. The sample includes about 2,600 distinct CDR3 sequences, approximately 3.8% of them seen just once. Per germline, CDR1 DFQATT and CDR2 SNEGSKA (reference sequence). This CDR3 comprises 15 residues. The germline V and J ends were trimmed by 2 bases and 4 bases, with 15 bases remaining between them. The source material was blood, either unsorted or a sorted T cell fraction (not recorded which). V and J are TRBV20-1 and TRBJ2-1; the D is unclear. The clonotype originates from a human donor who was either an allogeneic HSCT recipient or a stem cell or donor lymphocyte infusion donor (not recorded which). It is not recorded whose cells these are; they may come from a transplant donor. The CDR3 region is CSARPAASSYNEQFF. The CDR3, as DNA: TGCAGTGCTAGACCCGCGGCCTCCTCATACAATGAGCAGTTCTTC.